This T cell receptor beta chain was obtained from a study of CXCR3-negative and CXCR3-positive naive CD8 T cells. Study results and limitations: Between one naive subset and the other, surface CD5 was comparable, and TCR strength was inferred from TRB CDR3 properties. Compared with CXCR3-negative naive cells, CXCR3-positive naive cells showed more hydrophobic TRB CDR3s. Naive CXCR3-positive and CXCR3-negative cells shared TRBV-TRBJ usage; memory cells diverged.

This CDR3 region has 13 residues. Looked up from germline, CDR1 is SGHTA and CDR2 is FQGNSA. Libraries were UMI-labeled 5' RACE TRB cDNA. After re-calling the 5' RACE reads, TCRdb lists one entry per CDR3 protein, DNA absent. The table gives roughly 130,000 distinct CDR3 sequences; the top ten clones make up around 0.62% of it. In the case of this clonotype: Its target is not known.

The receptor was isolated from a human donor in good health. Some clones in this sample may be carry-over from other donors' samples. The genes are TRBV7-2 and TRBJ1-1. The source material was naive CXCR3+ CD8+ T cells from blood. Subset meaning: CD45RO-CCR7+CD27+CD95- naive CD8+ T cells expressing CXCR3 (TNR3+). CDR3 residues: CASSSSIGTEAFF.